This entry describes one T cell receptor beta chain. The antigen remains unidentified. This sample stems from a study of vaccination and CD4 T cells after COVID-19. Study-wide results and caveats: Spike mono-reactivity was found in 304 of 307 vaccine-specific clones from convalescent patients.

Treatment indicated: approximately nine-day PBMC culture with coronavirus spike peptide pools or control peptides (ViraFEST assay). Prior to the COVID-19 pandemic (2011-2018), the unexposed donor's CD4+ T cells were collected. Where cell yield allowed, unexposed-donor CD4+ T cells were probed with SARS-CoV-2 S/N and four cold-coronavirus spikes. Scientists ran DNA taken from cultured CD4+ T cells through the Oncomine TCR Beta short-read assay for sequencing. In TCRdb, the PCR reads were re-called with MiXCR into one record per CDR3 protein. The table has approximately 4,600 distinct CDR3 sequences, around 26% seen once. This clonotype was sampled from a human donor in good health. Material for sequencing was CD4+ T cells from blood, cultured in vitro.

The CDR3 DNA follows: TGTGCCAGCAGAGGGACGGTGAGCTACGAGCAGTACTTC. Its translation is CASRGTVSYEQYF. The gene calls are TRBV7-2 and TRBJ2-7, with D possibly being TRBD1 or TRBD2 (5 bases each). Germline V gene lookup returns CDR1 SGHTA and CDR2 FQGNSA. CDR3 length: 13 residues. V shed 6 bases and J shed 3 bases, with 12 bases lying between them.